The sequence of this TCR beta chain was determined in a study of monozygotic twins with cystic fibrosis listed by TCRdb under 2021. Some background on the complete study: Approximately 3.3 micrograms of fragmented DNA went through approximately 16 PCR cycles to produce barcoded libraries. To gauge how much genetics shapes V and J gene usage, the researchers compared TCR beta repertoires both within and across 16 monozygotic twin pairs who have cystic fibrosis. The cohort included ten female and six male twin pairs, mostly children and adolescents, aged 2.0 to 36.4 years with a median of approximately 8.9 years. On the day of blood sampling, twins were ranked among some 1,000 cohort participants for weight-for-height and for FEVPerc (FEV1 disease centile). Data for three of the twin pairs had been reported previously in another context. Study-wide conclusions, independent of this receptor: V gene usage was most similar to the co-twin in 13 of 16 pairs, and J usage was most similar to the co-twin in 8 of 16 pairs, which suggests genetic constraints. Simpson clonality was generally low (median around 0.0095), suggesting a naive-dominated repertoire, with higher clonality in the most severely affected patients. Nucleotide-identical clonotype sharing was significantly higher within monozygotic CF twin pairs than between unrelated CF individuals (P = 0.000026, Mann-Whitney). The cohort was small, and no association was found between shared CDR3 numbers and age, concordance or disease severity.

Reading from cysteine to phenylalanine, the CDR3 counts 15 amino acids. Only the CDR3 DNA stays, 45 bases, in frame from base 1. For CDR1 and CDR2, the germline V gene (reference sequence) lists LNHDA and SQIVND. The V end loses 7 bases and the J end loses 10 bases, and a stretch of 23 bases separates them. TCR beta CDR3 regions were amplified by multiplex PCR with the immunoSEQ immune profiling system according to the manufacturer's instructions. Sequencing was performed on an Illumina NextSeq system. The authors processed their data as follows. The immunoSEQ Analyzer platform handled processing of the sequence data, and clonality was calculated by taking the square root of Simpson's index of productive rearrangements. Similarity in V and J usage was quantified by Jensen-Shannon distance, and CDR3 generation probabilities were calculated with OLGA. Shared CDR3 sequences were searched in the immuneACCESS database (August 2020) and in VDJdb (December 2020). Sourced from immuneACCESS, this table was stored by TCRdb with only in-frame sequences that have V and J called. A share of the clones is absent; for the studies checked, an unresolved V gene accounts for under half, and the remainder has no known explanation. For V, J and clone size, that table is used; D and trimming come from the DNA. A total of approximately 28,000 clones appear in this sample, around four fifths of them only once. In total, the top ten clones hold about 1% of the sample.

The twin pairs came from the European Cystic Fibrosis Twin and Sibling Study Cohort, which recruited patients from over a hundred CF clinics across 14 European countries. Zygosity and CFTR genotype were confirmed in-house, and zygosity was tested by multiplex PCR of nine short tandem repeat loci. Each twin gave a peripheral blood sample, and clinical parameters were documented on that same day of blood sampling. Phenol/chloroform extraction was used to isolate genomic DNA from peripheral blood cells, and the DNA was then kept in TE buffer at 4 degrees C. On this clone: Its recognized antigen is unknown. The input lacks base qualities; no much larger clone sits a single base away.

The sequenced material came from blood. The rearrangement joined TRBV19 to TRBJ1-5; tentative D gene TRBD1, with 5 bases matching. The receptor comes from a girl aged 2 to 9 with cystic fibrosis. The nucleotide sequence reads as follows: TGTGCCAGTACCCCGGCCGGGGCGACTTCGCACCCCCAGCATTTT. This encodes CASTPAGATSHPQHF. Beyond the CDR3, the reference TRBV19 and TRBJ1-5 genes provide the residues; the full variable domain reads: DGGITQSPKYLFRKEGQNVTLSCEQNLNHDAMYWYRQDPGQGLRLIYYSQIVNDFQKGDIAEGYSVSREKKESFPLTVTSAQKNPTAFYLCASTPAGATSHPQHFGDGTRLSIL.